A selection of T cell receptor beta chains follows, all from one sample in a study of CD8 T cells in Susac syndrome. TCRdb itself ran the immunoSEQ multiplex PCR reads through MiXCR, one entry per CDR3 protein. The sample includes 150,000 to 200,000 distinct CDR3 sequences, roughly 93% seen only once; the top ten take approximately 0.14%. Sequenced: CD4+ T cells from PBMCs. These receptor sequences come from a human donor in good health. Each CDR3 is given with its conserved first and last residue. The D gene is left open where the match is weak. Rows may omit the clone size; those that give it use once, few, many or a size class.

abundance: NA
len: 15
v_gene: TRBV4-1
j_gene: TRBJ1-5
d_gene: TRBD1
CDR3aa: CASSQGGAGGQPQHF
CDR3nt: TGCGCCAGCAGCCAAGGGGGGGCAGGGGGGCAGCCCCAGCATTTT

abundance: NA
len: 11
v_gene: TRBV2
j_gene: TRBJ2-3
d_gene: NA
CDR3aa: CANTSTDTQYF
CDR3nt: TGTGCCAACACCAGCACAGATACGCAGTATTTT

abundance: NA
len: 17
v_gene: TRBV5-1
j_gene: TRBJ1-2
d_gene: TRBD1
CDR3aa: CASSGTGVRNLNYGYTF
CDR3nt: TGCGCCAGCAGCGGTACAGGGGTGAGGAACCTTAACTATGGCTACACCTTC

abundance: NA
len: 14
v_gene: TRBV9
j_gene: TRBJ1-1
d_gene: NA
CDR3aa: CASSREQMNTEAFF
CDR3nt: TGTGCCAGCAGCCGGGAACAGATGAACACTGAAGCTTTCTTT

abundance: NA
len: 13
v_gene: TRBV5-4
j_gene: TRBJ2-1
d_gene: NA
CDR3aa: CASSLGRSNEQFF
CDR3nt: TGTGCCAGCAGCTTGGGGCGTTCCAATGAGCAGTTCTTC

abundance: once
len: 14
v_gene: TRBV12-3/TRBV12-4
j_gene: TRBJ2-5
d_gene: NA
CDR3aa: CASSLVEGGETQYF
CDR3nt: TGTGCCAGCAGTTTAGTGGAGGGGGGAGAGACCCAGTACTTC

abundance: NA
len: 17
v_gene: TRBV5-4
j_gene: TRBJ2-5
d_gene: NA
CDR3aa: CASRPGGGWAPIETQYF
CDR3nt: TGTGCCAGCAGACCCGGCGGAGGGTGGGCGCCCATAGAGACCCAGTACTTC

abundance: once
len: 11
v_gene: TRBV2
j_gene: TRBJ1-3
d_gene: TRBD1
CDR3aa: CASRQGSIIYF
CDR3nt: TGTGCCAGCAGACAGGGGTCTATCATATATTTT

abundance: NA
len: 13
v_gene: TRBV19
j_gene: TRBJ2-7
d_gene: TRBD1
CDR3aa: CASNSGQGHEQYF
CDR3nt: TGTGCCAGTAATTCGGGACAGGGGCACGAGCAGTACTTC

abundance: NA
len: 14
v_gene: TRBV20-1
j_gene: TRBJ1-2
d_gene: NA
CDR3aa: CSARDPVNPYGYTF
CDR3nt: TGCAGTGCTAGAGATCCGGTTAACCCCTATGGCTACACCTTC

abundance: NA
len: 15
v_gene: TRBV30
j_gene: TRBJ2-5
d_gene: NA
CDR3aa: CAWTNTPQVGGTQYF
CDR3nt: TGTGCCTGGACCAACACCCCCCAGGTCGGTGGTACCCAGTACTTC

abundance: NA
len: 16
v_gene: TRBV5-5
j_gene: TRBJ1-1
d_gene: NA
CDR3aa: CASTGMLAATNTEAFF
CDR3nt: TGTGCCAGCACGGGGATGTTGGCAGCGACGAACACTGAAGCTTTCTTT

abundance: NA
len: 18
v_gene: TRBV23-1
j_gene: TRBJ1-1
d_gene: NA
CDR3aa: CASSQSEPRDESLTEAFF
CDR3nt: TGCGCCAGCAGTCAATCGGAACCCCGGGACGAATCATTAACTGAAGCTTTCTTT

abundance: few
len: 14
v_gene: TRBV12-3/TRBV12-4
j_gene: TRBJ1-2
d_gene: TRBD1
CDR3aa: CASSPRQGNYGYTF
CDR3nt: TGTGCCAGCAGTCCCAGACAGGGAAACTATGGCTACACCTTC

abundance: NA
len: 14
v_gene: TRBV5-1
j_gene: TRBJ2-3
d_gene: TRBD1
CDR3aa: CASSVGQGSDTQYF
CDR3nt: TGCGCCAGCAGCGTCGGACAGGGCTCAGATACGCAGTATTTT

abundance: NA
len: 13
v_gene: TRBV20-1
j_gene: TRBJ1-1
d_gene: NA
CDR3aa: CSAAKQGGTEAFF
CDR3nt: TGCAGTGCTGCCAAACAGGGAGGCACTGAAGCTTTCTTT